What follows is one T cell receptor (beta chain) and its context. Antigen specificity is unknown. The data are from a study of beta chain features in type 1 diabetes. Across the whole study: The patients were much like the healthy donors in age, gender and cell yields. General study findings and limits: At VDJ recombination sites, type 1 diabetes patients had fewer insertions and more deleted nucleotides. Type 1 diabetes patients had TCRB CDR3s that were shorter (moderately but significantly so) in all four CD4+ subsets.

CDR3 length: 14 residues. The germline V and J ends were trimmed by 3 bases and 4 bases, with 10 bases remaining between them. CDR1 is SGHRS, CDR2 YFSETQ, per germline. Reverse transcription of all isolated RNA meant that expressed TCRB transcripts were sequenced. Sequencing used immunoSEQ multiplex PCR; TCRdb keeps in-frame clones, though not all of them. This sample has about 660,000 clones; over 12% occur once, and the top ten carry approximately 0.043%. The sample was naive CD4+ T cells from blood. This sequence was found in a man aged 18-30 years with type 1 diabetes. This chain uses TRBV5-1 with TRBJ2-2; TRBD1 is a possible D gene (6 bases). The CDR3 bases are TGCGCCAGCAGCTATGGGACAACCACCGGGGAGCTGTTTTTT. Encoded protein: CASSYGTTTGELFF. Based on the CDR3 plus reference TRBV5-1 and TRBJ2-2, the full variable domain is KAGVTQTPRYLIKTRGQQVTLSCSPISGHRSVSWYQQTPGQGLQFLFEYFSETQRNKGNFPGRFSGRQFSNSRSEMNVSTLELGDSALYLCASSYGTTTGELFFGEGSRLTVL.